This TCR beta chain was identified during a study of T cells in Graves' hyperthyroidism and ophthalmopathy. Regions amplified from RNA transcripts were the TCR beta CDR3 regions. An initial round of RT-PCR targeting the TCR CDR3 relied on the HTBI primer set. TCRdb fed the multiplex PCR reads into MiXCR, producing one record per CDR3 protein. Of about 690,000 distinct CDR3 sequences listed, about 18% were seen once; the top ten hold roughly 16%. Patients with uncontrolled infections, other autoimmune diseases, pregnancy or lactation were excluded. On the basis of clinical symptoms, serum thyroxine and TRAb, thyroid ultrasound and orbital computed tomography, diagnoses were made. Turning to this clonotype: The antigen remains unidentified.

Findings and limits, study-wide: Within blood appeared most thyroid clonotypes that had expanded above 0.001. Separation of ophthalmopathy from stable hyperthyroidism was achieved by a 13 V-J model.

Sample: blood. The TCR comes from a man aged 50 to 60 with Graves' hyperthyroidism.

CDR3 nucleotide sequence: TGTGCCAGTAGTATTCTGGGGCTTGACACTGAAGCTTTCTTT. Encoded protein: CASSILGLDTEAFF. The chain uses TRBV19 and TRBJ1-1; TRBD1 is a possible D gene (5 bases). Trimming cost V 3 bases and J 3 bases, with 11 bases left between them. The CDR3 extends over 14 amino acids. Germline V gene data show CDR1 as LNHDA and CDR2 as SQIVND (reference sequence).